This TCR beta chain comes out of a study of cytomegalovirus exposure and HLA in healthy donors. Likely unrecorded immune exposures existed in these nominally healthy donors. Study-wide results and caveats: It is likely that the observed cluster of highly shared sequence variants was a sequencing artifact. For presence/absence analyses, sequencing depth was assumed to be roughly uniform across donors. A reported reduction in N-insertions relative to the roughly 610-donor mean was seen in an Asian-associated ancestry cluster in a later analysis.

This PCR relied on a set of 60 Vbeta primers and 13 Jbeta primers. TCRdb keeps only in-frame clones here, not all; method: immunoSEQ multiplex PCR. The table has tens of thousands of clones, around 72% seen once. The CDR3 contains 13 residues. The V gene lost 2 bases and the J gene lost 4 bases, with 8 bases spanning the gap. Germline-derived CDR1 and CDR2 are MGHDK and SYGVNS. In this sample, this clone turned up a few times. The antigen remains undetermined. The V gene is TRBV25-1, the J gene TRBJ1-1; D possibly corresponds to TRBD1 (5 bases). The receptor comes from a man aged 18 to 30 in good health and CMV-seronegative. Specimen: PBMCs. The CDR3 DNA follows: TGTGCCAGCAGTGAACAGGGCGGCACTGAAGCTTTCTTT. This translates into CASSEQGGTEAFF.